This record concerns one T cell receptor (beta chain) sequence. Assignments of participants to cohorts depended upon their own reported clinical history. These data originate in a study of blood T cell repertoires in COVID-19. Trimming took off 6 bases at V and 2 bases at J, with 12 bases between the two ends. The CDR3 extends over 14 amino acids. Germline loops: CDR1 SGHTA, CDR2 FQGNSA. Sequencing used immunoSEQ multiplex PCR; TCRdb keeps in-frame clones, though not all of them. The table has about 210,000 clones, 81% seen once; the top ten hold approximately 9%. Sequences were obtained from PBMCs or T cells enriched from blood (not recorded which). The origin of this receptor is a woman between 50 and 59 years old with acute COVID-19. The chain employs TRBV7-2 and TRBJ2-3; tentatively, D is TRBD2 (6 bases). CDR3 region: CASSHAGTTDTQYF. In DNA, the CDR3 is TGTGCCAGCAGTCACGCGGGGACCACAGATACGCAGTATTTT.